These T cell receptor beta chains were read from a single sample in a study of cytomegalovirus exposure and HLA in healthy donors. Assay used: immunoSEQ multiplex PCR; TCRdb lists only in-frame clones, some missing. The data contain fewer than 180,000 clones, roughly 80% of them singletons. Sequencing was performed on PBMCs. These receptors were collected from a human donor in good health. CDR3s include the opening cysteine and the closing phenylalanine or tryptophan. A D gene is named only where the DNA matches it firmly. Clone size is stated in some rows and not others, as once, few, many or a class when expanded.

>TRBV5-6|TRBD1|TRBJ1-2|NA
CASSGGTGGYGYTF
TGTGCCAGCAGCGGAGGGACAGGCGGCTATGGCTACACCTTC
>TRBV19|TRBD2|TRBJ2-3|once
CASRQLAGVITGTDTQYF
TGTGCCAGTAGGCAACTAGCGGGAGTGATAACGGGGACAGATACGCAGTATTTT
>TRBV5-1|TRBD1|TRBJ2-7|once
CASREQGTYEQYF
TGCGCCAGCAGGGAACAGGGGACCTACGAGCAGTACTTC
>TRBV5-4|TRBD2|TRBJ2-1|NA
CASSLDLAGNYNEQFF
TGTGCCAGCAGCTTGGATCTAGCGGGGAATTACAATGAGCAGTTCTTC
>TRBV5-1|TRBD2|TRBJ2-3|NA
CASTGGYTQYF
TGCGCCAGCACCGGGGGGTATACGCAGTATTTT
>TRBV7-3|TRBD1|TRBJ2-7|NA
CASSSQTGETQYF
TGTGCCAGCAGCTCCCAAACAGGGGAGACACAGTACTTC
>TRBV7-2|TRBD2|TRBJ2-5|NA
CASSMTSWRETQYF
TGTGCCAGCAGCATGACTAGCTGGAGGGAGACCCAGTACTTC
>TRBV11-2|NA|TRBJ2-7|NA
CASSLMRGPRVGEQYF
TGTGCCAGCAGCTTAATGAGAGGCCCGCGGGTGGGCGAGCAGTACTTC
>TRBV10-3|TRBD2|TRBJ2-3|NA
CAIGKGTSTDTQYF
TGTGCCATCGGCAAAGGGACTAGTACAGATACGCAGTATTTT
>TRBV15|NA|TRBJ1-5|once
CATSRGSYSNQPQHF
TGTGCCACCAGCAGAGGTAGCTATAGCAATCAGCCCCAGCATTTT
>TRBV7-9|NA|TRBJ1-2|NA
CASSSMGQVNGYTF
TGTGCCAGCAGCTCAATGGGACAAGTGAATGGCTACACCTTC
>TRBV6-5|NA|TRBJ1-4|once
CASSWETGEGGKLFF
TGTGCCAGCAGTTGGGAGACGGGGGAGGGTGGAAAACTGTTTTTT
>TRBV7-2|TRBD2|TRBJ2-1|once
CASSSRLAGDVQFF
TGTGCCAGCAGCAGTAGACTAGCGGGAGACGTGCAGTTCTTC
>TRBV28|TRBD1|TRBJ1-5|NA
CASEGQSNQPQHF
TGTGCCAGCGAGGGACAGAGCAATCAGCCCCAGCATTTT
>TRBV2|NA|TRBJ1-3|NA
CASSERETAGNTIYF
TGTGCCAGCAGTGAGCGAGAAACAGCCGGAAACACCATATATTTT
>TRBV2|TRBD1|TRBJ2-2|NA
CAGARTGHTGELFF
TGTGCCGGAGCTCGGACAGGGCACACCGGGGAGCTGTTTTTT
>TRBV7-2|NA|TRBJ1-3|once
CASSLGGLGRGSSGNTIYF
TGTGCCAGCAGCTTAGGAGGTTTGGGGAGAGGGAGCTCTGGAAACACCATATATTTT
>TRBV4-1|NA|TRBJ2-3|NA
CASSPGFSTDTQYF
TGCGCCAGCAGCCCGGGGTTTTCCACAGATACGCAGTATTTT
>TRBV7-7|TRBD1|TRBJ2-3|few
CASSLRTGIHTQYF
TGTGCTAGCAGCCTCAGGACAGGCATCCATACGCAGTATTTT
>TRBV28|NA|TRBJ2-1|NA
CASSLRQGSYNEQFF
TGTGCCAGCAGTTTACGGCAGGGATCCTACAATGAGCAGTTCTTC
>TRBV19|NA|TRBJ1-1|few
CASSIQVNTEAFF
TGTGCCAGTAGTATACAGGTGAACACTGAAGCTTTCTTT
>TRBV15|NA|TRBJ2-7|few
CATSRDRLSYEQYF
TGTGCCACCAGCAGAGATCGATTATCCTACGAGCAGTACTTC
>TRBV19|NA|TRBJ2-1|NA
CASSIGGGGEQFF
TGTGCCAGTAGTATAGGAGGTGGAGGGGAGCAGTTCTTC
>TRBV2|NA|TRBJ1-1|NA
CASSETGFGTEAFF
TGTGCCAGCAGCGAAACAGGGTTTGGCACTGAAGCTTTCTTT
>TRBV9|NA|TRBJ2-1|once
CASSVDGSAALNEQFF
TGTGCCAGCAGCGTAGATGGGAGCGCGGCACTAAATGAGCAGTTCTTC
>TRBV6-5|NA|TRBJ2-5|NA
CASSPPGGGLETQYF
TGTGCCAGCAGCCCGCCAGGAGGCGGCTTGGAGACCCAGTACTTC
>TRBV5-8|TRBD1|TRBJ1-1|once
CASSLAGTGSRGAFF
TGTGCCAGCAGCTTGGCCGGGACAGGCTCAAGAGGAGCTTTCTTT
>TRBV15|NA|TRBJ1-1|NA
CATREARTGFAEAFF
TGTGCCACCAGAGAAGCCCGAACAGGGTTCGCTGAAGCTTTCTTT
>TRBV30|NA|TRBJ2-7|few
CAWKSGLTYEQYF
TGTGCCTGGAAGTCGGGTCTTACCTACGAGCAGTACTTC
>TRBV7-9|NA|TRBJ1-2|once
CASSTSTGVAYGYTF
TGTGCCAGCAGCACATCGACAGGTGTGGCCTATGGCTACACCTTC
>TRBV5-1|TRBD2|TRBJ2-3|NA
CASSSGLAAFTDTQYF
TGCGCCAGCAGCTCGGGACTAGCGGCGTTCACAGATACGCAGTATTTT
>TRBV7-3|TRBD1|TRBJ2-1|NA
CASSRDSRYNEQFF
TGTGCCAGCAGTAGGGACAGCCGATACAATGAGCAGTTCTTC
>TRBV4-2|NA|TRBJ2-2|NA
CASSQVRGGRAGELFF
TGTGCCAGCAGCCAAGTTAGGGGCGGTAGGGCCGGGGAGCTGTTTTTT
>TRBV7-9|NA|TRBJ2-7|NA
CASSPPRSEQYF
TGTGCCAGCAGCCCCCCTCGGAGCGAGCAGTACTTC
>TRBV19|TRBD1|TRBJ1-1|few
CASMDRGVNTEAFF
TGTGCCAGTATGGACAGGGGGGTCAACACTGAAGCTTTCTTT
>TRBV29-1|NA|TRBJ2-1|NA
CSVVGSSYNEQFF
TGCAGCGTTGTGGGGAGCTCCTACAATGAGCAGTTCTTC
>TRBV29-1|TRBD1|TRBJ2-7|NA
CSVAGTAYYEQYF
TGCAGCGTAGCCGGGACAGCTTACTACGAGCAGTACTTC
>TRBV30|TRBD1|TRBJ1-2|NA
CAWRGGQGLGYTF
TGTGCCTGGAGGGGAGGACAGGGCCTTGGCTACACCTTC
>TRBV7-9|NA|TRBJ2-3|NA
CASSSPTTASTDTQYF
TGTGCCAGCAGCTCCCCAACCACAGCTAGCACAGATACGCAGTATTTT
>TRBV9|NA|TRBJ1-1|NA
CASSQSINTEAFF
TGTGCCAGCAGCCAAAGCATAAACACTGAAGCTTTCTTT
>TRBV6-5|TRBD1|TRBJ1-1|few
CASSYTGAEAFF
TGTGCCAGCAGTTACACAGGGGCTGAAGCTTTCTTT
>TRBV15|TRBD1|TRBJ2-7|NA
CATSHPGQVPYEQYF
TGTGCCACCAGCCACCCTGGACAGGTACCTTACGAGCAGTACTTC
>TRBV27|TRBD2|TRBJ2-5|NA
CASSQGTSGETQYF
TGTGCCAGCAGTCAAGGGACTAGCGGGGAGACCCAGTACTTC
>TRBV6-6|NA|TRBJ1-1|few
CASNPVRIADTEAFF
TGTGCCAGCAATCCAGTCCGGATCGCGGACACTGAAGCTTTCTTT
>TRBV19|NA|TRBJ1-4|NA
CASSILAGGKLFF
TGTGCCAGTAGTATCCTAGCAGGCGGGAAACTGTTTTTT
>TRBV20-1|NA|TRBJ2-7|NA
CSAAETYEQYF
TGCAGTGCTGCAGAAACCTACGAGCAGTACTTC
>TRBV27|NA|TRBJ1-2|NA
CASTTNRGGGYGYTF
TGTGCCAGCACCACAAACCGGGGGGGAGGCTATGGCTACACCTTC
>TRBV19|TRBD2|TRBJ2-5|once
CASSSTSGGAGGETQYF
TGTGCCAGTAGTAGCACTAGCGGGGGGGCGGGTGGAGAGACCCAGTACTTC